Below are 6 T cell receptor beta chains sequenced from a single sample in a study of blood T cells in healthy people across ages. Combining a sample-barcoded 5' primer with a J-beta primer mix, a second PCR ran for roughly 7 to 12 cycles. TCRdb used MiXCR to reprocess the 5' RACE reads, holding one entry per CDR3 protein. The sample consists of some 1,800,000 distinct CDR3 sequences, about 39% of them appearing once. Sequenced sample: blood. These receptors were obtained from a human donor in good health.

The chain couples TRBV11-2 to TRBJ1-2, with TRBD1 matching over 8 bases. V was pared by 7 bases and J by 8 bases, with 12 bases of the junction left unmatched. Germline values: CDR1 SGHAT, CDR2 FQNNGV. This CDR3 contains 14 residues. This chain's CDR3 is CASNGQGGHRGYTF. The DNA of the CDR3 is TGTGCCAGCAACGGACAGGGAGGTCATCGGGGCTACACCTTC.

The J gene is TRBJ2-7, the V gene TRBV2, with no clear D. CDR1 and CDR2 (germline): SNHLY, FYNNEI. Trimming left V 8 bases short and J 9 bases short, with 20 bases between. The CDR3 has 13 amino acids. CDR3 protein: CASVPEIRVGQYF. The DNA for the CDR3 is TGTGCCAGCGTCCCCGAGATAAGGGTCGGGCAGTACTTC.

CDR3 nucleotides: TGCGCCAGCAGCTCCGAGAGTATTGAAGAGCAGTTCTTC. Amino acid sequence: CASSSESIEEQFF. This chain connects TRBV4-1 to TRBJ2-1; D unresolved. Per the germline V gene, CDR1 is MGHRA and CDR2 is YSYEKL. The CDR3 sequence is 13 residues long. The V end was cut by 5 bases, the J end by 10 bases, with 15 bases between.

This clonotype turned up a few times. The chain carries TRBV7-8 and TRBJ2-5; 9 nucleotides agree with TRBD1. The CDR3 is 14 amino acids. Unmatched junction bases numbered 4, after V lost 6 bases and J lost 2 bases. The V gene's germline CDR1 is SGHVS and CDR2 FQNEAQ. CDR3 sequence reads: CASSDRGWQETQYF. CDR3 nucleotide sequence: TGTGCCAGCAGTGACAGGGGGTGGCAAGAGACCCAGTACTTC.

In its sample, this clonotype was seen a few times. The chain combines TRBV28 with TRBJ2-1; 10 bases match TRBD1. With V trimmed by 6 bases and J by 4 bases, 9 bases remained unmatched. This CDR3 has 16 residues. Germline CDR1 and CDR2: MDHEN and SYDVKM. CDR3 in amino acids: CASSRQPGQGYNEQFF. The CDR3 DNA reads as TGTGCCAGCAGCCGACAACCGGGACAGGGGTACAATGAGCAGTTCTTC.

This chain links TRBV7-6 with TRBJ2-6; D not certain. Germline values: CDR1 SGHVS, CDR2 FNYEAQ. V lost 2 bases to trimming and J lost 2 bases, with 10 bases between them. The CDR3 consists of 16 residues. The CDR3 nucleotides read TGTGCCAGCAGCTTAAGGCCCCCCCCTGGGGCCAACGTCCTGACTTTC. Translating gives CASSLRPPPGANVLTF.